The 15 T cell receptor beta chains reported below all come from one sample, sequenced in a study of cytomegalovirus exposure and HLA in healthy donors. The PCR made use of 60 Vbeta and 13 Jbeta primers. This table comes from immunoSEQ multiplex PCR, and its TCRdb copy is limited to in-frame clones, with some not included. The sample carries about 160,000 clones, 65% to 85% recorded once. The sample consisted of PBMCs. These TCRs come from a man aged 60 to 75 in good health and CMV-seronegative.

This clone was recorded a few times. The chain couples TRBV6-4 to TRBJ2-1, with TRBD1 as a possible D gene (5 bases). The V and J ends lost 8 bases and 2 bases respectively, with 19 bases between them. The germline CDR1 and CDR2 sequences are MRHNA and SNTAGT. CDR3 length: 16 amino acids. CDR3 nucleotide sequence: TGTGCCAGCCAACAGGCTGCGGCGGCCCCCTACAATGAGCAGTTCTTC. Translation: CASQQAAAAPYNEQFF.

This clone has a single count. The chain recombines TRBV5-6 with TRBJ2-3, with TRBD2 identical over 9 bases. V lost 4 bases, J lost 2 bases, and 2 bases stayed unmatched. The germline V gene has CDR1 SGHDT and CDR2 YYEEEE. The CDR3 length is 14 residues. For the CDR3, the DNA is TGTGCCAGCAGCCGCGGGAGGGCCACAGATACGCAGTATTTT. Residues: CASSRGRATDTQYF.

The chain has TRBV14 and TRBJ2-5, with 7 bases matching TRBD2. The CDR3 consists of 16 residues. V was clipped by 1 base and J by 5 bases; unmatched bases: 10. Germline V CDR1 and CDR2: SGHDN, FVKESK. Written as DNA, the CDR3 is TGTGCCAGCAGCCAAGGTGCGGGGGTTTTCCAGGAGACCCAGTACTTC. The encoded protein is CASSQGAGVFQETQYF.

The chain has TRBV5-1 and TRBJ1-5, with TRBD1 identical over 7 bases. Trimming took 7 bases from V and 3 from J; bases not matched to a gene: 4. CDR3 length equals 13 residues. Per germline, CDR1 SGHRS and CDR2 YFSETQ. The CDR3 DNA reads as TGCGCCAGCTCCAGGGGGGACAATCAGCCCCAGCATTTT. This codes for CASSRGDNQPQHF.

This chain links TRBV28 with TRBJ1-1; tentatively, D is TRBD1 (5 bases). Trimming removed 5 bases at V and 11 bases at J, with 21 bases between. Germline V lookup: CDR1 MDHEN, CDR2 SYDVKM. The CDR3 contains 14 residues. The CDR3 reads CASSPPLESRGAFF. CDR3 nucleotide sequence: TGTGCCAGCAGTCCTCCCCTTGAATCCCGGGGGGCTTTCTTT. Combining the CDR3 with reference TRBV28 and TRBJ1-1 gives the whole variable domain DVKVTQSSRYLVKRTGEKVFLECVQDMDHENMFWYRQDPGLGLRLIYFSYDVKMKEKGDIPEGYSVSREKKERFSLILESASTNQTSMYLCASSPPLESRGAFFGQGTRLTVV.

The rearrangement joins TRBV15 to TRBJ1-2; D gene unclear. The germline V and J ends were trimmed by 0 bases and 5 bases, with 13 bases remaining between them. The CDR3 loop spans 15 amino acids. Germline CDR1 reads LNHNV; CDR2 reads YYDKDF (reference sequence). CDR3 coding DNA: TGTGCCACCAGCAGAGATCGTCACAGCTATTATGGCTACACCTTC. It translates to CATSRDRHSYYGYTF.

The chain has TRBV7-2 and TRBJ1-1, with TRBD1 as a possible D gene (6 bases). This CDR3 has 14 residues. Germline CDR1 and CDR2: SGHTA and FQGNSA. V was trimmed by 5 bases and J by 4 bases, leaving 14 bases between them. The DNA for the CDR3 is TGTGCCAGCAGCATCATATCAGGGGTCACTGAAGCTTTCTTT. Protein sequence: CASSIISGVTEAFF.

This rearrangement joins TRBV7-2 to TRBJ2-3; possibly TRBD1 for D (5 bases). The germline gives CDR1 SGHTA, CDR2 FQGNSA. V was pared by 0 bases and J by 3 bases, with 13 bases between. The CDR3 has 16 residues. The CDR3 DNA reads TGTGCCAGCAGCTTAGCCAGGACACCCTTAACAGATACGCAGTATTTT. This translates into CASSLARTPLTDTQYF.

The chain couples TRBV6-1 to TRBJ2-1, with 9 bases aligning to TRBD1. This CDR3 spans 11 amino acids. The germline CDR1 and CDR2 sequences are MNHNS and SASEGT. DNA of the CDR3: TGTGCTTCGACAGGGGGCAATGAGCAGTTCTTC. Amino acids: CASTGGNEQFF.

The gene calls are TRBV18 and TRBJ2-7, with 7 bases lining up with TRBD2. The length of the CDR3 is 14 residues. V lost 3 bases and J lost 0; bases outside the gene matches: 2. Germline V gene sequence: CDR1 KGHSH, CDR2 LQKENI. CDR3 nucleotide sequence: TGTGCCAGCTCACCGGGGGGGGACTCCTACGAGCAGTACTTC. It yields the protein CASSPGGDSYEQYF.

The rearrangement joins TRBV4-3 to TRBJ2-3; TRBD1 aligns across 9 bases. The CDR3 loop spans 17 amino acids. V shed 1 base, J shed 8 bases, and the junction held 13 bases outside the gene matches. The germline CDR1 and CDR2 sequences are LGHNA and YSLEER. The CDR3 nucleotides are TGCGCCAGCAGCCAAGGCCCCCAGGGACAGGGTTTTGTTACGCAGTATTTT. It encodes CASSQGPQGQGFVTQYF.

As DNA, the CDR3 is TGCGCCAGCAGCCTACGGACTAGCGGGGCTAATGAGCAGTTCTTC. Residues: CASSLRTSGANEQFF. This chain uses TRBV5-1 with TRBJ2-1; the match to TRBD2 covers 12 bases. The germline V gene encodes CDR1 SGHRS and CDR2 YFSETQ. The CDR3 is 15 amino acids. The trim removed 4 bases at V and 7 bases at J, leaving 6 bases unmatched.

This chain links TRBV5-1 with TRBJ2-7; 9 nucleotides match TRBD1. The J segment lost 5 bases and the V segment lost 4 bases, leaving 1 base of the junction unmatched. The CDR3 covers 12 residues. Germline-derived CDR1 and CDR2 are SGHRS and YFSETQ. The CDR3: CASSRDRDEQYF. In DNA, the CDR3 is TGCGCCAGCAGCCGGGACAGGGACGAGCAGTACTTC.

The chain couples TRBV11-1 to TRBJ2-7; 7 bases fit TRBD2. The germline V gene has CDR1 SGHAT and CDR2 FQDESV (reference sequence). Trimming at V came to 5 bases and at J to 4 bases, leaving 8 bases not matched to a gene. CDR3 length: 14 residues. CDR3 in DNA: TGTGCCAGCAGCCGTACTAGCGTCCGGTACGAGCAGTACTTC. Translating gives CASSRTSVRYEQYF.

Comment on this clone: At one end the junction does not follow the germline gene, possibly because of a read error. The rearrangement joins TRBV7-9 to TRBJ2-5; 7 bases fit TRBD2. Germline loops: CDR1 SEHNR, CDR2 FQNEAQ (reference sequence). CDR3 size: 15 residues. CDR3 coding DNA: TGTTCCAGCAGCTTTCCCGGGGGGAGGCAAGAGACCCAGTACTTC. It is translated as CSSSFPGGRQETQYF.